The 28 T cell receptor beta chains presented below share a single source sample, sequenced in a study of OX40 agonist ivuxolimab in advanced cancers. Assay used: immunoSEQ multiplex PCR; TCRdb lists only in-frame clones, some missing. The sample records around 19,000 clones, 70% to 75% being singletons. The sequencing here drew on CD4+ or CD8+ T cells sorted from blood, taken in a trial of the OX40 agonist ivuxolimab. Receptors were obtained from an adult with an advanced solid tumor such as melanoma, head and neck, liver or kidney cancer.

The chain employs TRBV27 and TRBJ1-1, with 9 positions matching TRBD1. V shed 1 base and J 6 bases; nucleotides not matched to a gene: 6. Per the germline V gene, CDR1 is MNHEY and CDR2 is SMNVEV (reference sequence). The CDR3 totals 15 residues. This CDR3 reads CASSLWGQGTAEAFF. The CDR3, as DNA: TGTGCCAGCAGTTTATGGGGACAGGGTACCGCTGAAGCTTTCTTT.

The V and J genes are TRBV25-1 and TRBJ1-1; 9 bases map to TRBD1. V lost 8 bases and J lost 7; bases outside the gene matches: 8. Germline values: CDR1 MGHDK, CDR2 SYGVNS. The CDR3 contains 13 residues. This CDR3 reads CASQGTGGGEAFF. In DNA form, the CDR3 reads TGTGCCAGCCAGGGTACAGGGGGCGGTGAAGCTTTCTTT.

CDR3 DNA sequence: TGTGCCAGCAGCCACCCGACCGGGGATACGCAGTATTTT. Protein: CASSHPTGDTQYF. The chain recombines TRBV5-4 with TRBJ2-3, with D uncertain. Germline CDR1 is SGHNT and CDR2 is YYREEE (reference sequence). V lost 4 bases and J lost 6, with 12 bases in between. The CDR3 length is 13 residues.

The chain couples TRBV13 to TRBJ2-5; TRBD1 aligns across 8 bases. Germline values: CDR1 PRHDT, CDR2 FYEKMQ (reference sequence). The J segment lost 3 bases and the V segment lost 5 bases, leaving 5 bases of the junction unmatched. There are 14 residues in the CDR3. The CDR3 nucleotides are TGTGCCAGCAGCCAGGGACAGGCGGAAGAGACCCAGTACTTC. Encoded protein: CASSQGQAEETQYF.

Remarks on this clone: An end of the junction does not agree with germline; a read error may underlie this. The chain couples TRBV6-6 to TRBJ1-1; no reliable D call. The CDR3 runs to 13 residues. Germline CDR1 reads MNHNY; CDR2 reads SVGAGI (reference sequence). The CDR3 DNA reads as TGTGCCAGCAGGGTATCAGCGAACACTGGAGCTTTCTTT. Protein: CASRVSANTGAFF.

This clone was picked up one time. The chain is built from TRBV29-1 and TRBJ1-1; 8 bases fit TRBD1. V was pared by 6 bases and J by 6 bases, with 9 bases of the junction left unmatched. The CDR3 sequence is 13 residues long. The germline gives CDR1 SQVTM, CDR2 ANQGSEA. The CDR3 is CSVPGGRGAEAFF. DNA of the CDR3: TGCAGCGTCCCAGGGGGCAGGGGAGCTGAAGCTTTCTTT.

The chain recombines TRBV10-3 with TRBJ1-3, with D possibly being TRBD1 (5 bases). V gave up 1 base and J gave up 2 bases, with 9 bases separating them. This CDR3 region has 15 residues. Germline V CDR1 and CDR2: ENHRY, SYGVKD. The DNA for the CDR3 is TGTGCCATCAGTGAGTTGACAGCGGCTGGAAACACCATATATTTT. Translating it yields CAISELTAAGNTIYF.

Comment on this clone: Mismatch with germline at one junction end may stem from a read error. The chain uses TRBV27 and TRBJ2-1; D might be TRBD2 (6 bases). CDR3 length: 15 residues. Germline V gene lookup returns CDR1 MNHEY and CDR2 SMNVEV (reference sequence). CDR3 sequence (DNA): TGTGCCAGAAGTTTAGCCGGGACTGGGAAAGATGAGCAGTTCTTC. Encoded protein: CARSLAGTGKDEQFF.

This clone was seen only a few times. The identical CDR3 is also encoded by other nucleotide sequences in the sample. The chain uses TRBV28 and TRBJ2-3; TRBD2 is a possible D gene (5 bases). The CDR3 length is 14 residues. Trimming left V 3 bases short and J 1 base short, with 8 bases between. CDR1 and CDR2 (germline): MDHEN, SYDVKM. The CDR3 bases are TGTGCCAGCAGTTTCCTTAGCGGCACAGATACGCAGTATTTT. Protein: CASSFLSGTDTQYF.

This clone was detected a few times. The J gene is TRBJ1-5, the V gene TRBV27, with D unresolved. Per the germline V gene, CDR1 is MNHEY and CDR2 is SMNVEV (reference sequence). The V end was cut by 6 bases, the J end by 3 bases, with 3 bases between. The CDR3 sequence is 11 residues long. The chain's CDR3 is CASSVNQPQHF. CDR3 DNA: TGTGCCAGCAGCGTCAATCAGCCCCAGCATTTT.

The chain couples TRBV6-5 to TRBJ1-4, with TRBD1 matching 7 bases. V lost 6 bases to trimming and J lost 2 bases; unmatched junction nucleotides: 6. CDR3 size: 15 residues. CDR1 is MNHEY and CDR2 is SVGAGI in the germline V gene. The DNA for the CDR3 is TGTGCCAGCAGAACCGGGACAGCCACTAATGAAAAACTGTTTTTT. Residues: CASRTGTATNEKLFF.

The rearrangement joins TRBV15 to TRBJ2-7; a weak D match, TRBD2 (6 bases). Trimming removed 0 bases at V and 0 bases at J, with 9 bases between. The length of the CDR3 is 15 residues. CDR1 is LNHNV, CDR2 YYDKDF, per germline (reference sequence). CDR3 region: CATSREGGSSYEQYF. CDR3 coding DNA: TGTGCCACCAGCAGAGAAGGAGGGAGCTCCTACGAGCAGTACTTC. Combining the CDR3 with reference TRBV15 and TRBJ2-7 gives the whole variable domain DAMVIQNPRYQVTQFGKPVTLSCSQTLNHNVMYWYQQKSSQAPKLLFHYYDKDFNNEADTPDNFQSRRPNTSFCFLDIRSPGLGDTAMYLCATSREGGSSYEQYFGPGTRLTVT.

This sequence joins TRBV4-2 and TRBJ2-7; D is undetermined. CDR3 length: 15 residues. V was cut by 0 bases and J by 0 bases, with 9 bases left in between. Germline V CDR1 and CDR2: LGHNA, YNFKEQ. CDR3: CASSQEESISYEQYF. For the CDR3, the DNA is TGTGCCAGCAGCCAAGAGGAGAGCATCTCCTACGAGCAGTACTTC.

This CDR3 is CASRHAYNEQFF. The CDR3 bases are TGTGCCAGCAGACATGCCTACAATGAGCAGTTCTTC. The rearrangement joins TRBV2 to TRBJ2-1; D not certain. The CDR3 has 12 residues. The V end lost 6 bases, the J end lost 2 bases, and 5 bases lay between the germline ends. CDR1 and CDR2 from the germline V gene are SNHLY and FYNNEI.

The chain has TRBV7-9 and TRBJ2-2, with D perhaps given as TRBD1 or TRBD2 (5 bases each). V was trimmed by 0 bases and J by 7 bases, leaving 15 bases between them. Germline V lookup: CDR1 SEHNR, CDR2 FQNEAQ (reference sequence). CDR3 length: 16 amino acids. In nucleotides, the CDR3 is TGTGCCAGCAGCTTAGCCCCGCCGGGGACCCACGGGGAGCTGTTTTTT. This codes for CASSLAPPGTHGELFF.

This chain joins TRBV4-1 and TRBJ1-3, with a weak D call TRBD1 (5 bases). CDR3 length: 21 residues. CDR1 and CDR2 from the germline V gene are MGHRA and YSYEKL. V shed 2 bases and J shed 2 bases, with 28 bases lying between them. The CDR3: CASSQLYHSGTPKYTGNTIYF. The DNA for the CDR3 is TGCGCCAGCAGCCAACTCTACCATTCCGGGACGCCTAAATATACTGGAAACACCATATATTTT.

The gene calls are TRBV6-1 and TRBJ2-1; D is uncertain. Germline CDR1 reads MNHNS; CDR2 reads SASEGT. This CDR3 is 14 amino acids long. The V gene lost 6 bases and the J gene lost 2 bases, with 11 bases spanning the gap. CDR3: CASSAHTPYNEQFF. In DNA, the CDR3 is TGTGCCAGCAGCGCGCACACTCCCTACAATGAGCAGTTCTTC.

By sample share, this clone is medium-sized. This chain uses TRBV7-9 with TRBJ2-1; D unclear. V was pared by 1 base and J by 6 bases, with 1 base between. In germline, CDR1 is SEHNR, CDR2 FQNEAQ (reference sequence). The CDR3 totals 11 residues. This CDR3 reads CASSLGNEQFF. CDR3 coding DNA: TGTGCCAGCAGCTTAGGCAATGAGCAGTTCTTC.

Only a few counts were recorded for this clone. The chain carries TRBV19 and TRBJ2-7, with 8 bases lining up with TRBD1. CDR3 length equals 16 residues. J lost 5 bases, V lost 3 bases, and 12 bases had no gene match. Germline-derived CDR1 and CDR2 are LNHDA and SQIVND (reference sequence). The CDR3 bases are TGTGCCAGTAGTATCCTCCTGACAGGGGTGCGCCACGAGCAGTACTTC. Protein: CASSILLTGVRHEQYF.

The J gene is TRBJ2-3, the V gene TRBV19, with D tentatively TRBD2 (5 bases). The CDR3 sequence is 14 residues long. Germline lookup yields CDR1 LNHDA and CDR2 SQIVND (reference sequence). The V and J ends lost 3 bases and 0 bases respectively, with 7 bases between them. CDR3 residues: CASSIGISTDTQYF. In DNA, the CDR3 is TGTGCCAGTAGTATCGGGATTAGCACAGATACGCAGTATTTT.

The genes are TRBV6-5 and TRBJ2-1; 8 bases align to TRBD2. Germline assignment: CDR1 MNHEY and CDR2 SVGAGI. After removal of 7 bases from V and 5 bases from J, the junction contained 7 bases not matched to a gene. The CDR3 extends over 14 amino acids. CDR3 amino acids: CASISGGANNEQFF. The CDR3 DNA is TGTGCCAGCATATCGGGGGGGGCCAACAATGAGCAGTTCTTC.

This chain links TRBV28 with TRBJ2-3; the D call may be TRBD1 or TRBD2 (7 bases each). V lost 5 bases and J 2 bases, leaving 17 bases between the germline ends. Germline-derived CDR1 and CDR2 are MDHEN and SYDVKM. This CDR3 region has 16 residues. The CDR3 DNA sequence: TGTGCCAGCAGTCTCGTAGGGAGGGGGCTCACAGATACGCAGTATTTT. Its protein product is CASSLVGRGLTDTQYF.

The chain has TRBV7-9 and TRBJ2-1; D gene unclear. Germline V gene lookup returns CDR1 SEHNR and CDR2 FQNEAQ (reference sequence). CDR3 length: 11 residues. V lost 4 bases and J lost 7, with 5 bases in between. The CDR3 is CASSSLNEQFF. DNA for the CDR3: TGTGCCAGCAGCTCTTTGAATGAGCAGTTCTTC.

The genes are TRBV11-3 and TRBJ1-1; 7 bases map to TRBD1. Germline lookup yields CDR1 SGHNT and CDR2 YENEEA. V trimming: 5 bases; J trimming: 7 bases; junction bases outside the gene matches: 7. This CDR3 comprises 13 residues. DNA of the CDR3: TGTGCCAGCAGCGGAGGGACAGCGAGTGAAGCTTTCTTT. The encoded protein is CASSGGTASEAFF.

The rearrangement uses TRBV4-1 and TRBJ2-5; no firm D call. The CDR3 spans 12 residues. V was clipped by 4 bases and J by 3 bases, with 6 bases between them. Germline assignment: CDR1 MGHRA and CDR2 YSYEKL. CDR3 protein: CASSRDKETQYF. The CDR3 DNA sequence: TGCGCCAGCAGCCGCGATAAAGAGACCCAGTACTTC.

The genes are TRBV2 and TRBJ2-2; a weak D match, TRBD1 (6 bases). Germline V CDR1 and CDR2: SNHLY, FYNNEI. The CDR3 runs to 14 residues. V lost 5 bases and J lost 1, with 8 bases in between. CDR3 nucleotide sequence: TGTGCCAGCAGTTGGACAGAGAACACCGGGGAGCTGTTTTTT. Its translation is CASSWTENTGELFF.

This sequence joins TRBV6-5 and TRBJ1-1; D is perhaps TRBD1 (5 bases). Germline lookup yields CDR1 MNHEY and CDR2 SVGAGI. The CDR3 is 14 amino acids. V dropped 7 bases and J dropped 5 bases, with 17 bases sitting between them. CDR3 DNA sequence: TGTGCCAGCAAAGGTAAGGGGAGTGGAACTGAAGCTTTCTTT. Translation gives CASKGKGSGTEAFF.

CDR3 region: CASSLSSYNEQFF. The CDR3 DNA sequence: TGTGCCAGCAGTCTCAGCTCCTACAATGAGCAGTTCTTC. The rearrangement uses TRBV28 and TRBJ2-1; D not resolved. CDR1 is MDHEN, CDR2 SYDVKM, per germline. Trimming pared 5 bases from V and 0 bases from J, leaving 5 bases between. This CDR3 region has 13 residues.